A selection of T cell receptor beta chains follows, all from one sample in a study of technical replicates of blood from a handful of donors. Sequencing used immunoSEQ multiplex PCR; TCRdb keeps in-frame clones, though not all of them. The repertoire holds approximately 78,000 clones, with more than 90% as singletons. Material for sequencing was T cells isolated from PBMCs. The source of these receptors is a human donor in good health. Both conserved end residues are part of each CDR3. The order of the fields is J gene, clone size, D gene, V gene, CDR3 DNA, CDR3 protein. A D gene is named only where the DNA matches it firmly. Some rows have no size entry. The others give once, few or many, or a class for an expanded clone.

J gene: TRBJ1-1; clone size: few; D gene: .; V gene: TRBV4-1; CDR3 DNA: TGCGCCAGCAGCCCCGTCGGAGGGAACACTGAAGCTTTCTTT; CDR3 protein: CASSPVGGNTEAFF
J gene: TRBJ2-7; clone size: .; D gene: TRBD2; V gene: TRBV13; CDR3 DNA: TGTGCCAGCAGCCCCTCGCCGCTAGCGGCCTACGAGCAGTACTTC; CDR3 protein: CASSPSPLAAYEQYF
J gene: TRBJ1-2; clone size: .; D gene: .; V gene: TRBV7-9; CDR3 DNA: TGTGCCAGCAGCTTGGGCAACACGGAATTGCACTATGGCTACACCTTC; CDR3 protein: CASSLGNTELHYGYTF
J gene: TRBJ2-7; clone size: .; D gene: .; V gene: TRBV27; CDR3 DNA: TGTGCCAGCAGTTTAGGCAGGGGTAGTCGATACGAGCAGTACTTC; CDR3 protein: CASSLGRGSRYEQYF
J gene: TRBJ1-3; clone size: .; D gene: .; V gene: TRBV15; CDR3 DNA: TGTGCCACCAGCAGAGGAGATAGCGAAAACACCATATATTTT; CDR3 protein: CATSRGDSENTIYF
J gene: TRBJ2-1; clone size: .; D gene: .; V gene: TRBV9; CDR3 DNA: TGTGCCAGCAGCCCCTCGGGGAACCCCTACAATGAGCAGTTCTTC; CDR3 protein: CASSPSGNPYNEQFF
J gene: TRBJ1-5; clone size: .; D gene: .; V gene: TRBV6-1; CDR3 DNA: TGTGCCAGCAGTGAAGGGCCTAATCAGCCCCAGCATTTT; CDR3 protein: CASSEGPNQPQHF
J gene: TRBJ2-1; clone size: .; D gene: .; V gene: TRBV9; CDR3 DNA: TGTGCCAGCAGCGTAGGGGGAGATGAGCAGTTCTTC; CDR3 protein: CASSVGGDEQFF
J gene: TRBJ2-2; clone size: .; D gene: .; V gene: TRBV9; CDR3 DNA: TGTGCCAGCAGCGTAGAGGTGGGGCGCCTCAACTCCGGGGAGCTGTTTTTT; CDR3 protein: CASSVEVGRLNSGELFF
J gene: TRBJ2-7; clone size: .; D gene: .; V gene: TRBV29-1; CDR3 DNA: TGCAGCGTTCTAAGTTACGAGCAGTACTTC; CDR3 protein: CSVLSYEQYF
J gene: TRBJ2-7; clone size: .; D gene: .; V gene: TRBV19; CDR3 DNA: TGTGCCAGTAGTTTCTCGGGAACCTACGAGCAGTACTTC; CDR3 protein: CASSFSGTYEQYF
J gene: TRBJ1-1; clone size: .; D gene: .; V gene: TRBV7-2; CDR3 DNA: TGTGCCAGCAGCTTAGGGCCCGGGGTCTCCACTGAAGCTTTCTTT; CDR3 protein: CASSLGPGVSTEAFF
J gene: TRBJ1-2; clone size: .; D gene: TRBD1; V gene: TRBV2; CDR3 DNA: TGTGCCAGCAGAGGACAGGTATCCTATGGCTACACCTTC; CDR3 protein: CASRGQVSYGYTF
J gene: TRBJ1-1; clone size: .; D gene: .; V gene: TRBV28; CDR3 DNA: TGTGCCAGCAGTTTATTAGCACCCTGGGACACTGAAGCTTTCTTT; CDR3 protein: CASSLLAPWDTEAFF
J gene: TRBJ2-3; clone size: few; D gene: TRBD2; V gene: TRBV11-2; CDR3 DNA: TGTGCCAGCAGCTTAGATTCCCGGGGGGGAGATACGCAGTATTTT; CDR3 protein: CASSLDSRGGDTQYF
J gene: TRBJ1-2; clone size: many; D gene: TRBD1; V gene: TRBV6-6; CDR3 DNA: TGTGCCAGCAGTTATTACCCAGGGGGCATCTACGGCTACACCTTC; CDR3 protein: CASSYYPGGIYGYTF
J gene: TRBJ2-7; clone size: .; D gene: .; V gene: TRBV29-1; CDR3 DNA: TGCAGCGTTGAAGATCCGGGAAAGACCTACGAGCAGTACTTC; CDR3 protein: CSVEDPGKTYEQYF
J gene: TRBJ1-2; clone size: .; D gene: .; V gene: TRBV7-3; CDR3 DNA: TGTGCCAGCAGCTCCGGGACTCCACTGTCGAACTATGGCTACACCTTC; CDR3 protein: CASSSGTPLSNYGYTF
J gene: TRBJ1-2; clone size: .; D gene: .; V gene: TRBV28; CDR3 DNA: TGTGCCAGCAGTTTATCCGCAATGAGCTATGGCTACACCTTC; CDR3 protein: CASSLSAMSYGYTF
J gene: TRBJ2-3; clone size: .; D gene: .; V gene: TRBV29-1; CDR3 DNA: TGCAGCGTTGAGACAGGAAACACAGATACGCAGTATTTT; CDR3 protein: CSVETGNTDTQYF
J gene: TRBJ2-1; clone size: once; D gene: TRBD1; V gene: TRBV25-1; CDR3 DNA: TGTGCCAGCAGTGCCGTTGGAACCGGGACAGGGATCTACAATGAGCAGTTCTTC; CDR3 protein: CASSAVGTGTGIYNEQFF
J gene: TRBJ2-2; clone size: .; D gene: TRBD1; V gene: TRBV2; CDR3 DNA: TGTGCCAGCAGTGGTCGGACAGGGAAGGGCACCGGGGAGCTGTTTTTT; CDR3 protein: CASSGRTGKGTGELFF
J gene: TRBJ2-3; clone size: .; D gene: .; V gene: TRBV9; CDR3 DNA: TGTGCCAGCAGCGTAGATCTACTAGGGCGTACTAGCACAGATACGCAGTATTTT; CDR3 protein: CASSVDLLGRTSTDTQYF
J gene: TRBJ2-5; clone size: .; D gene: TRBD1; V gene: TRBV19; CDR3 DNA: TGTGCCAGTAGTAACAACAGGGGGGAGACCCAGTACTTC; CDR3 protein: CASSNNRGETQYF
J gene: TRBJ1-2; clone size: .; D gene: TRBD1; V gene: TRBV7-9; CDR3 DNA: TGTGCCAGCAGCTCCGACAGGGATCTCCACTATGGCTACACCTTC; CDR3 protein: CASSSDRDLHYGYTF
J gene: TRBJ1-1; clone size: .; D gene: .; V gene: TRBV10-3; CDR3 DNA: TGTGCCACGGCCTCCAGGGGGAACACTGAAGCTTTCTTT; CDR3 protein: CATASRGNTEAFF
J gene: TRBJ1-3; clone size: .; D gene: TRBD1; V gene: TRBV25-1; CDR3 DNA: TGTGCCAGCAGTGGTCCGGGACAGGGTTATGGAAACACCATATATTTT; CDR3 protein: CASSGPGQGYGNTIYF
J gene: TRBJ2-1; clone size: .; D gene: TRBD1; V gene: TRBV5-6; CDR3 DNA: TGTGCCAGCAGCTTTTGGACAGGGGGCCTCTACAATGAGCAGTTCTTC; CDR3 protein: CASSFWTGGLYNEQFF
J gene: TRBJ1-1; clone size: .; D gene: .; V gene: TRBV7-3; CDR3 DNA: TGTGCCAGCAAATTACACGGGGACACTGAAGCTTTCTTT; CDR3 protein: CASKLHGDTEAFF
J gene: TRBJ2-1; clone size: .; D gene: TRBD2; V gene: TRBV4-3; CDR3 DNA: TGCGCCAGCAGAAAAGCGGGAGTTATAGATGAGCAGTTCTTC; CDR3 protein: CASRKAGVIDEQFF
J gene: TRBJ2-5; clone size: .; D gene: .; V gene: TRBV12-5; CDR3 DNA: TGTGCTAGTGGTCTCAACAAGGGCTTTGGGGCTGGGAAGACCCAGTACTTC; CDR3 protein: CASGLNKGFGAGKTQYF
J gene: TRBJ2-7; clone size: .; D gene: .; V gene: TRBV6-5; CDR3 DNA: TGTGCCAGCAGTTACTTTACAGGGAAGTACGAGCAGTACTTC; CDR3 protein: CASSYFTGKYEQYF
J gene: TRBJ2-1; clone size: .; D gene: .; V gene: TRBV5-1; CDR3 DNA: TGCGCCAGCAGACAGATCCAGGGGTCCTACAATGAGCAGTTCTTC; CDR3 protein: CASRQIQGSYNEQFF
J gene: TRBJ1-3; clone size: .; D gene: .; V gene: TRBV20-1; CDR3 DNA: TGCAGTGCTCCATTCGGGGACATGCTTTATTTT; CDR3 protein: CSAPFGDMLYF
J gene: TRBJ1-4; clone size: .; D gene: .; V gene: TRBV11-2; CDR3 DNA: TGTGCCAGCAGCTTTAATAATGAAAAACTGTTTTTT; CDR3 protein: CASSFNNEKLFF
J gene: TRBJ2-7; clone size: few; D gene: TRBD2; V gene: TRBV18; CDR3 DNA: TGTGCCAGCTCACGACGGTCTAGCGGTACCTACGAGCAGTACTTC; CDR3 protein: CASSRRSSGTYEQYF
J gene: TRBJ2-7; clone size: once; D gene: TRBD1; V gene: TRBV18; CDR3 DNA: TGTGCCAGCTCACCCGGGACAGGGGTTTTGGGGGAGCAGTACTTC; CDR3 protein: CASSPGTGVLGEQYF
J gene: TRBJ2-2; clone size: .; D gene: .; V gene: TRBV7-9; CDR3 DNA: TGTGCCAGCAGCTACTTACCGGGGGGGGAGCTGTTTTTT; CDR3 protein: CASSYLPGGELFF
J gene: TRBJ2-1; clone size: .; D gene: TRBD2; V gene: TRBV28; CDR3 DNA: TGTGCCAGCAGGCGGGGGGTCAATGAGCAGTTCTTC; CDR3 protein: CASRRGVNEQFF
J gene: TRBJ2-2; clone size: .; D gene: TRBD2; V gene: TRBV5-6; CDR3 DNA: TGTGCCAGCAGCTTGGGTCTAGCGGAAGGCACCGGGGAGCTGTTTTTT; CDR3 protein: CASSLGLAEGTGELFF
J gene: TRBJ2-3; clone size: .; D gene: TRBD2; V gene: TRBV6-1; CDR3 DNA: TGTGCCAGCAGTGAAGGCCAGCGGGGTATAACCACAGATACGCAGTATTTT; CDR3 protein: CASSEGQRGITTDTQYF
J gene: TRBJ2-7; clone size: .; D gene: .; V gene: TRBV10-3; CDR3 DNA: TGTGCCATCAGTGAGGACAGGAGGTCCTACGAGCAGTACTTC; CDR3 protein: CAISEDRRSYEQYF
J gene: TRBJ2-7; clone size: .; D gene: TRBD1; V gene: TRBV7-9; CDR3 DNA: TGTGCCAGCAGCTTAATACCAGGGGGCCTCTACGAGCAGTACTTC; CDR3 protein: CASSLIPGGLYEQYF
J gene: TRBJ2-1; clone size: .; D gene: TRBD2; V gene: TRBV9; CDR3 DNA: TGTGCCAGCAGCGTTCTAGCGGGAGAGACAAATGAGCAGTTCTTC; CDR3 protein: CASSVLAGETNEQFF
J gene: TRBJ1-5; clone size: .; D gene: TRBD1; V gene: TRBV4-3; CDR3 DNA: TGCGCCAGCAGCCAAGATACTGACAGGGGCAATCAGCCCCAGCATTTT; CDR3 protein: CASSQDTDRGNQPQHF
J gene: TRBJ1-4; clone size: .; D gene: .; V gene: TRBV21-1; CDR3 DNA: TGTGCCAGCGTCCGACAGCTTAATGAAAAACTGTTTTTT; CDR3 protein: CASVRQLNEKLFF
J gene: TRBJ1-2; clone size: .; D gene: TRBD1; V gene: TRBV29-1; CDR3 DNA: TGCAGCGTTGTGGGACAGTCCTTTAACTATGGCTACACCTTC; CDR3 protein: CSVVGQSFNYGYTF
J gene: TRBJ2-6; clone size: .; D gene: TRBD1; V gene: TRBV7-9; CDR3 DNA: TGTGCCAGCAGCCTACAGGGGACTGGGGCCAACGTCCTGACTTTC; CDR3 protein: CASSLQGTGANVLTF
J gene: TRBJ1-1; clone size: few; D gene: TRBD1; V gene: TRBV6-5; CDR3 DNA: TGTGCCAGCAGTTACGGCCAGGGACAGGGGGCTTTCTTT; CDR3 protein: CASSYGQGQGAFF
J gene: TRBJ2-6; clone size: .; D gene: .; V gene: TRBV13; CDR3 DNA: TGTGCCAGCAGCTTTAACAGGGGACTTGGGGCCAACGTCCTGACTTTC; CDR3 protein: CASSFNRGLGANVLTF
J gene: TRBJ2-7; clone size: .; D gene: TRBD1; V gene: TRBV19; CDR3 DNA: TGTGCCAGTAGTCCGGGACAGGGGTTTTACGAGCAGTACTTC; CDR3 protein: CASSPGQGFYEQYF
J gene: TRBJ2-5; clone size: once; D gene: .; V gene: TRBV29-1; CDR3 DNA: TGCAGTCTTCCTCGGACTAATCAAGAGACCCAGTACTTC; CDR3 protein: CSLPRTNQETQYF
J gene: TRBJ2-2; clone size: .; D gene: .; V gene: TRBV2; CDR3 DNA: TGTGCCAGCAGTGCTATCAGGGATACCGGGGAGCTGTTTTTT; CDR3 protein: CASSAIRDTGELFF